These 14 T cell receptor beta chains came from one sample sequenced in a study of early T cells in non-severe SARS-CoV-2 infection. TCRdb itself ran the 5' RACE reads through MiXCR, one entry per CDR3 protein. The profile shows under 70,000 distinct CDR3 sequences, less than 5% of them singletons. What was sequenced was whole blood. The receptors were gathered from an adult who was a healthcare worker with PCR-confirmed SARS-CoV-2 infection or an uninfected control (not recorded which).

This clonotype has ten or more counts. CDR3 region: CASSPLGTRMNEQFF. The CDR3, as DNA: TGTGCCAGCAGCCCCCTCGGGACTAGAATGAATGAGCAGTTCTTC. The chain is built from TRBV7-2 and TRBJ2-1, with 8 bases identical to TRBD2. After removal of 5 bases from V and 7 bases from J, the junction contained 10 bases not matched to a gene. The CDR3 consists of 15 residues. Per germline, CDR1 SGHTA and CDR2 FQGNSA.

This clonotype appeared a few times. This chain uses TRBV19 with TRBJ1-2; TRBD1 matches 8 bases. CDR1 is LNHDA and CDR2 is SQIVND in the germline V gene (reference sequence). The CDR3 consists of 14 residues. The trim removed 3 bases at V and 6 bases at J, leaving 6 bases unmatched. The CDR3 protein is CASSIYRGAHGYTF. DNA for the CDR3: TGTGCCAGTAGTATCTACAGGGGGGCGCATGGCTACACCTTC. Supplemented by reference TRBV19 and TRBJ1-2, the full variable domain reads DGGITQSPKYLFRKEGQNVTLSCEQNLNHDAMYWYRQDPGQGLRLIYYSQIVNDFQKGDIAEGYSVSREKKESFPLTVTSAQKNPTAFYLCASSIYRGAHGYTFGSGTRLTVV.

The CDR3 nucleotides are TGTGCCAGCAGCGTAGACGCAGGGTTCCGGGAGCTGTTTTTT. Its protein product is CASSVDAGFRELFF. The V gene is TRBV9, the J gene TRBJ2-2, with D possibly TRBD1 on 5 matching bases. V lost 0 bases and J 9 bases, leaving 12 bases between the germline ends. The CDR3 is made up of 14 amino acids. Germline CDR1 is SGDLS and CDR2 is YYNGEE.

This clonotype was counted ten times or more. The rearrangement links TRBV20-1 to TRBJ2-2, with D unresolved. This CDR3 region has 14 residues. V gave up 0 bases and J gave up 4 bases, with 9 bases separating them. Germline CDR1 reads DFQATT; CDR2 reads SNEGSKA (reference sequence). CDR3 residues: CSARDLGATGELFF. CDR3 bases: TGCAGTGCTAGAGATCTCGGCGCCACCGGGGAGCTGTTTTTT.

There are many counts of this clonotype. The rearrangement uses TRBV3-1 and TRBJ2-1; D is perhaps TRBD1 or TRBD2 (5 bases each). The ends were cut back, 7 bases at V and 7 bases at J, with 14 bases in the middle. CDR3 size: 13 residues. Germline loops: CDR1 LGHDT, CDR2 YNNKEL (reference sequence). The CDR3 protein is CASIPSGRNEQFF. The CDR3 DNA is TGTGCCAGCATCCCATCGGGGCGGAATGAGCAGTTCTTC.

This clonotype was detected ten times or more. The chain couples TRBV7-3 to TRBJ2-3; a weak D match, TRBD2 (5 bases). Germline loops: CDR1 SGHTA, CDR2 FQGTGA. Trimming removed 8 bases from V and 8 bases from J, with 14 bases in between. CDR3 length: 12 amino acids. The CDR3 region has the DNA TGTGCCAGCTCAACCACTCGGGGTACGCAGTATTTT. Its protein is CASSTTRGTQYF.

This clonotype came up many times. The chain links TRBV6-1 to TRBJ1-1, with TRBD1 as a possible D gene (6 bases). Trimming pared 7 bases from V and 2 bases from J, leaving 20 bases between. The germline CDR1 and CDR2 sequences are MNHNS and SASEGT. CDR3 length equals 16 residues. CDR3 loop: CASMPIWTEFNTEAFF. The CDR3 nucleotides read TGTGCCAGCATGCCAATTTGGACAGAGTTCAACACTGAAGCTTTCTTT.

The table lists this clonotype with many counts. The chain links TRBV6-5 to TRBJ1-1; a possible D gene is TRBD1 (5 bases). The V gene lost 8 bases and the J gene lost 5 bases, with 15 bases spanning the gap. The CDR3 sequence is 13 residues long. Germline-derived CDR1 and CDR2 are MNHEY and SVGAGI. In DNA, the CDR3 is TGTGCCAGCTCGATCGAGGGGCAAACTGAAGCTTTCTTT. Translating gives CASSIEGQTEAFF.

The table lists this clonotype with many counts. V is TRBV3-1 and J is TRBJ2-7; 8 bases are a match to TRBD2. CDR3 length: 14 amino acids. V dropped 4 bases and J dropped 2; count of bases not matched to a gene: 4. The V gene's germline CDR1 is LGHDT and CDR2 YNNKEL (reference sequence). Written as DNA, the CDR3 is TGTGCCAGCAGCCGATTAGCGGGGACCTACGAGCAGTACTTC. Its protein product is CASSRLAGTYEQYF.

This clonotype was seen at least ten times. The CDR3 protein is CASSPPTVYEQYF. DNA for the CDR3: TGTGCCAGCTCACCACCGACAGTCTACGAGCAGTACTTC. The chain uses TRBV18 and TRBJ2-7, with a possible D match to TRBD1 (5 bases). CDR1 KGHSH and CDR2 LQKENI come from the germline V gene. Trimming removed 0 bases at V and 3 bases at J, with 6 bases between. The length of the CDR3 is 13 residues.

The rearrangement uses TRBV4-3 and TRBJ1-1; D call uncertain. This CDR3 is built from 14 residues. CDR1 and CDR2 (germline): LGHNA, YSLEER. Trimming cost V 3 bases and J 1 base, with 9 bases left between them. CDR3 in amino acids: CASSQYPGNTEAFF. The CDR3 nucleotides are TGCGCCAGCAGCCAGTATCCTGGGAACACTGAAGCTTTCTTT.

This clonotype was recorded many times. The rearrangement uses TRBV20-1 and TRBJ2-2; D not certain. Trimming took off 2 bases at V and 1 base at J, with 11 bases between the two ends. Germline-derived CDR1 and CDR2 are DFQATT and SNEGSKA (reference sequence). The CDR3 is 15 amino acids. The CDR3 DNA reads TGCAGTGCTAGACAGGCGCGGTGGAACACCGGGGAGCTGTTTTTT. Translated, it gives CSARQARWNTGELFF.

J is TRBJ2-3 and V is TRBV7-9; 7 bases fit TRBD2. The CDR3 extends over 16 amino acids. CDR1 and CDR2 from the germline V gene are SEHNR and FQNEAQ (reference sequence). V lost 4 bases and J lost 5; bases outside the gene matches: 12. In nucleotides, the CDR3 is TGTGCCAGCAGCTCATTAGCGGGTAACGAGGGAGATACGCAGTATTTT. It encodes CASSSLAGNEGDTQYF.

The rearrangement joins TRBV6-1 to TRBJ1-5; D possibly corresponds to TRBD1 (6 bases). Trimming cost V 4 bases and J 6 bases, with 31 bases left between them. The CDR3 runs 20 residues. Germline V gene lookup returns CDR1 MNHNS and CDR2 SASEGT. The CDR3 nucleotides are TGTGCCAGCAGTGCCACTCCCGTGGGCAGGGGCCTGCAGGGAGGTCAGCCCCAGCATTTT. This translates into CASSATPVGRGLQGGQPQHF.